This entry describes one T cell receptor beta chain. The data were taken from a study of cytomegalovirus exposure and HLA in healthy donors. The germline CDR1 and CDR2 sequences are SEHNR and FQNEAQ (reference sequence). This CDR3 comprises 17 residues. The trim removed 4 bases at V and 0 bases at J, leaving 7 bases unmatched. Primers: 60 Vbeta forward and 13 Jbeta reverse. Some clones are missing from TCRdb's copy, which holds only in-frame ones; the method was immunoSEQ multiplex PCR. The data show around 58,000 clones, 75% to 80% seen once. The sample was PBMCs. This TCR came from a female donor in good health and CMV-seronegative. The V gene is TRBV7-9, the J gene TRBJ1-5; 9 bases match TRBD1. CDR3 sequence (DNA): TGTGCCAGCAGCTCTGGGACAGGGATCCATAGCAATCAGCCCCAGCATTTT. Translated: CASSSGTGIHSNQPQHF.